This T cell receptor (beta chain) was recorded in a study of siplizumab effects on memory and regulatory T cells. Per the germline V gene, CDR1 is LGHNA and CDR2 is YSLEER. The CDR3 totals 15 residues. Trimming left V 2 bases short and J 1 base short, with 11 bases between. Sequencing was performed with immunoSEQ multiplex PCR; in TCRdb, only in-frame clones are kept and a portion is missing. This repertoire shows around 65,000 clones, 70% to 80% found once; its top ten account for over 0.4%. The V and J genes are TRBV4-3 and TRBJ1-1; D not certain. This clonotype was obtained from a human donor in good health. The sequenced sample consisted of memory CD4+ T cells sorted from blood. The CDR3 bases are TGCGCCAGCAGCCAAATAAACGAGGGGAACACTGAAGCTTTCTTT. This gives the protein CASSQINEGNTEAFF.